This T cell receptor (beta chain) was captured in a study of T cell repertoires in cytomegalovirus infection. Overall study context: CMV infection together with matching HLA type was indicated by public TCR beta signatures. Study-wide results and limits: CMV-specific HLA-C-restricted TCR beta clonotypes dominated the ex vivo response.

Using its own MiXCR run on the reads, TCRdb lists one record per CDR3 protein. Of 250,000 to 300,000 distinct CDR3 sequences in the sample, 22% were seen once. For this clonotype: The antigen is undetermined. Because the CDR3 is missing its conserved closing phenylalanine or tryptophan, this is likely a read error.

The germline V gene encodes CDR1 MNHEY and CDR2 SVGAGI. CDR3 length equals 11 residues. Trimming removed 3 bases at V and 8 bases at J, with 5 bases between. The TCR originated in a human donor in good health (CMV status not recorded). Some clones in this sample may be carry-over from other donors' samples. The input for sequencing was cultured PBMCs, taken from culture after CMV antigen stimulation. This chain links TRBV6-5 with TRBJ2-1; no reliable D call. In DNA, the CDR3 is TGTGCCAGCAGTTATCAGTATGAGCAGTTCTAC. Its translation is CASSYQYEQFY.